The clone carrying this TCR beta chain was detected only a few times. Study members were between about 18 and 95 years old and lived in some 22 US regions. This record comes from a study of blood T cell repertoires in COVID-19. Data came from immunoSEQ multiplex PCR; TCRdb stores just in-frame clones and leaves some out. In the table there are 390,000 or so clones, roughly 89% of which are singletons. Per germline, CDR1 MDHEN and CDR2 SYDVKM. The CDR3 loop spans 14 amino acids. V was cut by 5 bases and J by 3 bases, with 13 bases left in between. The TCR originated in a woman in her forties or fifties who had recovered from COVID-19. The chain is built from TRBV28 and TRBJ1-1, with a tentative D call TRBD1 (6 bases). The sequenced sample was PBMCs or T cells enriched from blood (not recorded which). The CDR3 DNA sequence: TGTGCCAGCAGTGGACAGCCAAGAGACACTGAAGCTTTCTTT. This codes for CASSGQPRDTEAFF.